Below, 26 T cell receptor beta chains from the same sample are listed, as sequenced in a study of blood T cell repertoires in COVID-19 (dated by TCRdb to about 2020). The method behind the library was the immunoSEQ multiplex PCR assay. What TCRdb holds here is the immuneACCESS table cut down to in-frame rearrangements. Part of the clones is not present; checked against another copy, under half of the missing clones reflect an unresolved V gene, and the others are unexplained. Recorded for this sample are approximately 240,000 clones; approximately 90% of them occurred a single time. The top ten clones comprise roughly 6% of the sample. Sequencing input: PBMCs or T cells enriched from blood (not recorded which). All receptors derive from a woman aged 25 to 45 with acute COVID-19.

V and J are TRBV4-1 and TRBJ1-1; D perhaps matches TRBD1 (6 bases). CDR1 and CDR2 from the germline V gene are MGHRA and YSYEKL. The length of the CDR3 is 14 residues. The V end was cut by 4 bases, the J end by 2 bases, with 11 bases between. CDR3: CASSPGTLNTEAFF. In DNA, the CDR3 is TGCGCCAGCAGCCCAGGGACATTAAACACTGAAGCTTTCTTT.

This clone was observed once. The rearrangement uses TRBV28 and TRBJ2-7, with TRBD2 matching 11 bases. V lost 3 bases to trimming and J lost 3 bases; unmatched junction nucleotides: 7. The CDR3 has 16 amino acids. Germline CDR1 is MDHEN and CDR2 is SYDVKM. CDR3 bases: TGTGCCAGCAGTTTGATTAGCGGGGGGGTTGGCTACGAGCAGTACTTC. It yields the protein CASSLISGGVGYEQYF.

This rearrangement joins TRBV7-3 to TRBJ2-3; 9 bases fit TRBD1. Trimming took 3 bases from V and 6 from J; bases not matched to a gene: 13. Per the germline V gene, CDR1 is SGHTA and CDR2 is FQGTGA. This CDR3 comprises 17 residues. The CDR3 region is CASSFSPLGTGKDTQYF. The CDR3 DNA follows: TGTGCCAGCAGCTTCTCCCCTCTGGGGACAGGGAAGGATACGCAGTATTTT.

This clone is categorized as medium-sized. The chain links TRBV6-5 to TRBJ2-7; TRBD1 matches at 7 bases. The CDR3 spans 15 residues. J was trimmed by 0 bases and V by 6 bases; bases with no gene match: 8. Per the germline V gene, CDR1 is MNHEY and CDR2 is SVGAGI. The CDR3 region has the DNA TGTGCCAGCAGCCAGGGACAGTCCACCTCCTACGAGCAGTACTTC. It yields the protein CASSQGQSTSYEQYF.

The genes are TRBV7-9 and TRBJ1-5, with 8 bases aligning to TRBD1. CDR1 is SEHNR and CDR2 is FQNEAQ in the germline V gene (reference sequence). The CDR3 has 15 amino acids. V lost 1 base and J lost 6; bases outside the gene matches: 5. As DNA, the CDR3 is TGTGCCAGCAGCTTAGGGACAGGGATGGTTCAGCCCCAGCATTTT. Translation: CASSLGTGMVQPQHF. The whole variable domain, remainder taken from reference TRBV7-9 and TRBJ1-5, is DTGVSQNPRHKITKRGQNVTFRCDPISEHNRLYWYRQTLGQGPEFLTYFQNEAQLEKSRLLSDRFSAERPKGSFSTLEIQRTEQGDSAMYLCASSLGTGMVQPQHFGDGTRLSIL.

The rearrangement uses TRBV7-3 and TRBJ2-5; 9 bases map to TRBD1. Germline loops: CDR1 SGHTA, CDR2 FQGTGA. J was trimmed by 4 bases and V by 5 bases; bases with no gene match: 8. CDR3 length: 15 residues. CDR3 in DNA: TGTGCCAGCAGCCGAGGGACAGGGAGAGGAGAGACCCAGTACTTC. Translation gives CASSRGTGRGETQYF.

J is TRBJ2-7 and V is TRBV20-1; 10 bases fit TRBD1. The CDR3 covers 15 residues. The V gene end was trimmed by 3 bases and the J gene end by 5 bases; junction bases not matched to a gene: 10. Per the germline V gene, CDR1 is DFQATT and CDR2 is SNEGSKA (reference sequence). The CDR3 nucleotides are TGCAGTGCTAGTCCCACGACAGGGGGCTACAACGAGCAGTACTTC. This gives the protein CSASPTTGGYNEQYF.

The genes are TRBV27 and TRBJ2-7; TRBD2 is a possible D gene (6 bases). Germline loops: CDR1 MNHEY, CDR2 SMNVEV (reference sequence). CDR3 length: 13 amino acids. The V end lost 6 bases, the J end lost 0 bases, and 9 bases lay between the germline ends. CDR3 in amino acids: CASRETSSYEQYF. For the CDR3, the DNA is TGTGCCAGCAGGGAGACTAGCTCCTACGAGCAGTACTTC.

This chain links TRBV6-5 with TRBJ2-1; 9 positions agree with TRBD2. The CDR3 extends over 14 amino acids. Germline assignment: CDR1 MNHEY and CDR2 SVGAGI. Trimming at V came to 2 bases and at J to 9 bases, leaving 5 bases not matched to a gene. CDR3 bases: TGTGCCAGCAGTTACATTCCTAGCGGGACTGAGCAGTTCTTC. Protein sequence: CASSYIPSGTEQFF.

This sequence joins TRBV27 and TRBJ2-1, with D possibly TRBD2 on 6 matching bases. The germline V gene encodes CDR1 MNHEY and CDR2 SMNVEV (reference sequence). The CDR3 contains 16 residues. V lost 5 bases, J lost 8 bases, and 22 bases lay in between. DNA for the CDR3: TGTGCCAGCAGTGGGTGGGGGGAGAGTAGTACGGATGAGCAGTTCTTC. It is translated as CASSGWGESSTDEQFF.

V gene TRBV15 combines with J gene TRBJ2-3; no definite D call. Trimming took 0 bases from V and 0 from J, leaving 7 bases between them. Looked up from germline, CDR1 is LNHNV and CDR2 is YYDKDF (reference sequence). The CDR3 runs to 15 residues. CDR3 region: CATSRDPTSTDTQYF. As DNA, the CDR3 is TGTGCCACCAGCAGAGACCCAACTAGCACAGATACGCAGTATTTT.

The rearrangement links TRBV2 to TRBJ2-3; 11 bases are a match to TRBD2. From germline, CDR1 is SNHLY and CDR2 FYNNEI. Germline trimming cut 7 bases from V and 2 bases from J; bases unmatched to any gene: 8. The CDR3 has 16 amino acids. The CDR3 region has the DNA TGTGCCAGCAAAGTCACTAGCGGGGGATTCACAGATACGCAGTATTTT. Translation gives CASKVTSGGFTDTQYF.

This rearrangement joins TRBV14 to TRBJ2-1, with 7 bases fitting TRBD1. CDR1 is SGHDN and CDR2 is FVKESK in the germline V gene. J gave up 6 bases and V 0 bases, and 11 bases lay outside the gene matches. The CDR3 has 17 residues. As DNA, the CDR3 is TGTGCCAGCAGCCAAGATATATTGGCAGGGGGTGCCAATGAGCAGTTCTTC. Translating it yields CASSQDILAGGANEQFF. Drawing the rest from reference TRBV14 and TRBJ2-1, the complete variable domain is EAGVTQFPSHSVIEKGQTVTLRCDPISGHDNLYWYRRVMGKEIKFLLHFVKESKQDESGMPNNRFLAERTGGTYSTLKVQPAELEDSGVYFCASSQDILAGGANEQFFGPGTRLTVL.

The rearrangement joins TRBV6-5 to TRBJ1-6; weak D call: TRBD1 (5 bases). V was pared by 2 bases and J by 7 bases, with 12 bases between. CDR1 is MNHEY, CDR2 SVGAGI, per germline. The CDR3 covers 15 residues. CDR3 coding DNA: TGTGCCAGCAGTTACGATGGGGGGAGCAATTCACCCCTCCACTTT. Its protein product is CASSYDGGSNSPLHF.

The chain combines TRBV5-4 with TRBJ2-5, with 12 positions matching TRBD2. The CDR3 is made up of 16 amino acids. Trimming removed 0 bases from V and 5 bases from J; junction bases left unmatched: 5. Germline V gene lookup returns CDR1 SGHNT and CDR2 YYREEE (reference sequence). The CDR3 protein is CASSLALAGGPETQYF. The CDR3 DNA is TGTGCCAGCAGCTTGGCCCTAGCGGGAGGGCCTGAGACCCAGTACTTC.

The CDR3 spells CASSQGAPLNSPLHF. CDR3 DNA: TGTGCCAGCAGCCAGGGGGCACCATTGAATTCACCCCTCCACTTT. The chain has TRBV3-1 (or the pseudogene TRBV3-2) and TRBJ1-6; D is perhaps TRBD1 (6 bases). Germline CDR1 LGHDT, CDR2 YNNKEL (reference sequence). Trimming took 3 bases from V and 7 from J, leaving 13 bases between them. The CDR3 is 15 amino acids.

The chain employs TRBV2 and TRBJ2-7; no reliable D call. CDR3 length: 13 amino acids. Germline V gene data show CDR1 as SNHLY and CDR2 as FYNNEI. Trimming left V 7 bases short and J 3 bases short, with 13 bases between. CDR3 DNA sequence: TGTGCCAGCACCGAGGCTGTAGTCTACGAGCAGTACTTC. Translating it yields CASTEAVVYEQYF.

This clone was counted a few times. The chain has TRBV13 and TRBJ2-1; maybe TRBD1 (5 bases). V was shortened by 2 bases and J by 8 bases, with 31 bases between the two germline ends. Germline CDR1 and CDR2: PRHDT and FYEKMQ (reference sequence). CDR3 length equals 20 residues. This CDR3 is CASSLSLWSGQMRPNYEQFF. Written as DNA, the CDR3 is TGTGCCAGCAGCTTATCACTGTGGTCAGGGCAAATGCGGCCAAACTATGAGCAGTTCTTC. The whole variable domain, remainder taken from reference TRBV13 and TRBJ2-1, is AAGVIQSPRHLIKEKRETATLKCYPIPRHDTVYWYQQGPGQDPQFLISFYEKMQSDKGSIPDRFSAQQFSDYHSELNMSSLELGDSALYFCASSLSLWSGQMRPNYEQFFGPGTRLTVL.

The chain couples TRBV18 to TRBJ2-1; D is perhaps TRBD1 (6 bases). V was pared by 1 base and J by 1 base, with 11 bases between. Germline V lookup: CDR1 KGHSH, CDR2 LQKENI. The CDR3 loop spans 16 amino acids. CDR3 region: CASSPLQGFSYNEQFF. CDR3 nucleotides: TGTGCCAGCTCACCACTACAGGGATTTTCCTACAATGAGCAGTTCTTC.

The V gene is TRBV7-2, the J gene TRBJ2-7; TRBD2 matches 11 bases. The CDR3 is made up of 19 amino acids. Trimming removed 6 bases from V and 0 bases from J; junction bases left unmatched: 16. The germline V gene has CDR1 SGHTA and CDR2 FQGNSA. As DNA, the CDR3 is TGTGCCAGCAGTTCTAAAGGTGCCGGGACTAGCGGACGCTCCTACGAGCAGTACTTC. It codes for CASSSKGAGTSGRSYEQYF.

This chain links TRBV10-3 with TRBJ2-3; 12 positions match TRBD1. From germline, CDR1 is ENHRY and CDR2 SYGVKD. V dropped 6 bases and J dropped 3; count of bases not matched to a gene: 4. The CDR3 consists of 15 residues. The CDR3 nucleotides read TGTGCCATCAGGGGGACAGGGGGCGCGACAGATACGCAGTATTTT. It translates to CAIRGTGGATDTQYF.

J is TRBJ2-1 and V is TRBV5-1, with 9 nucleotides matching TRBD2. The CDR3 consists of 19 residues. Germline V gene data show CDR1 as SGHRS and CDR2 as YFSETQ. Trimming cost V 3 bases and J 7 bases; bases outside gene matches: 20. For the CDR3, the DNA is TGCGCCAGCAGCTGGGACCCGGGGGGCGCGGGAGGGCGTTGGAATGAGCAGTTCTTC. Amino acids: CASSWDPGGAGGRWNEQFF.

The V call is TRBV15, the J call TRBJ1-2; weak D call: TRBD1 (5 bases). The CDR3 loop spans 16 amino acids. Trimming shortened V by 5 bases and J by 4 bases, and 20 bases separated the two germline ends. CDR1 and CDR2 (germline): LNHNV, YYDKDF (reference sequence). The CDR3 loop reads CATSLGRGGVSYGYTF. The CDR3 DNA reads TGTGCCACCAGCCTGGGAAGGGGAGGGGTCTCCTATGGCTACACCTTC.

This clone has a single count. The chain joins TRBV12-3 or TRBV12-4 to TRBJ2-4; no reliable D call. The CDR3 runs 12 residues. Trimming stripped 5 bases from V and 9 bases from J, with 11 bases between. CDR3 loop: CASSPGPSIQYF. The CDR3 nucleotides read TGTGCCAGCAGTCCGGGTCCTTCCATTCAGTACTTC.

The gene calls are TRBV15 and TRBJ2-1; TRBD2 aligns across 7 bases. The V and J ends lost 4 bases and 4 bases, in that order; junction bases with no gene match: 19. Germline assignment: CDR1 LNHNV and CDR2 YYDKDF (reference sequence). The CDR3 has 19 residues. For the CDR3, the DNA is TGTGCCACCAGCACCCGACTTTATCCCGGGAGGACGAGATACAATGAGCAGTTCTTC. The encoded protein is CATSTRLYPGRTRYNEQFF.

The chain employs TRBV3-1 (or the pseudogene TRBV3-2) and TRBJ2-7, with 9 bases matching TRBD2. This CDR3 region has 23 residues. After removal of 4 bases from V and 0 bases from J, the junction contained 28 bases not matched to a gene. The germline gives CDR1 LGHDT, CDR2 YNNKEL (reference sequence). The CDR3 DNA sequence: TGTGCCAGCAGCCCCTCCTCAGACAGGGCTAGGTCTAGCGGGATCCCCACCTCCTACGAGCAGTACTTC. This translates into CASSPSSDRARSSGIPTSYEQYF.